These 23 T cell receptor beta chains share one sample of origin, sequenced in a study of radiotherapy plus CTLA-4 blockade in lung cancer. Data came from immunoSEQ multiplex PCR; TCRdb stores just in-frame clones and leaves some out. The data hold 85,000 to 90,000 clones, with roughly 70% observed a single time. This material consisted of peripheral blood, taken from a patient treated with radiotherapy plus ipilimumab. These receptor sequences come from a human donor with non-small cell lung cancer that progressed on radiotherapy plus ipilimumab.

The CDR3 protein is CSVQGSMNTEAFF. CDR3 bases: TGCAGCGTACAGGGGAGCATGAACACTGAAGCTTTCTTT. V gene TRBV29-1 combines with J gene TRBJ1-1; TRBD1 aligns across 7 bases. The length of the CDR3 is 13 residues. Germline V lookup: CDR1 SQVTM, CDR2 ANQGSEA. The V gene end was trimmed by 6 bases and the J gene end by 0 bases; junction bases not matched to a gene: 4.

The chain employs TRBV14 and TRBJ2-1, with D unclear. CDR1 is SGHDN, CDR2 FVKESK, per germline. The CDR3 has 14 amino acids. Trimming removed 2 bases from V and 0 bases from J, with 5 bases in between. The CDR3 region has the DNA TGTGCCAGCAGCCAAACGGCCTCCTACAATGAGCAGTTCTTC. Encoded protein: CASSQTASYNEQFF.

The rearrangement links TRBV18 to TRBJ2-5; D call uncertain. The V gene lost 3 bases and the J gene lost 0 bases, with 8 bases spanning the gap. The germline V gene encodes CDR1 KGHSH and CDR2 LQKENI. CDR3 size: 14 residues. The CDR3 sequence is CASSPDLNQETQYF. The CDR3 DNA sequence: TGTGCCAGCTCACCCGACCTAAACCAAGAGACCCAGTACTTC.

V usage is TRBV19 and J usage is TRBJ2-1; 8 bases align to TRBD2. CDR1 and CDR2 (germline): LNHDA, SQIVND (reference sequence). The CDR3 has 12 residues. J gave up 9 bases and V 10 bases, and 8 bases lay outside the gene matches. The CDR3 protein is CAIPLAGGEQFF. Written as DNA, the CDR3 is TGTGCCATCCCCCTGGCGGGGGGTGAGCAGTTCTTC.

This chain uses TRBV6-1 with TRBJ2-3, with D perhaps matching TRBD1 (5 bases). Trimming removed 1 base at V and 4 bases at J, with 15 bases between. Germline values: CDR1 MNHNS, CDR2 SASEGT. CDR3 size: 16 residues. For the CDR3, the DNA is TGTGCCAGCAGTGAAGTCCAGGGTGTACCCCCAGATACGCAGTATTTT. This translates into CASSEVQGVPPDTQYF.

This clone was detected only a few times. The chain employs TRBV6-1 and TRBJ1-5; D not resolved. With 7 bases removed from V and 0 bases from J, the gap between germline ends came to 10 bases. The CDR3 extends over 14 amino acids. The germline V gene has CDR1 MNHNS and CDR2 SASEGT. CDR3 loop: CASTLGYSNQPQHF. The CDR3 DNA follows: TGTGCCAGCACCTTGGGGTATAGCAATCAGCCCCAGCATTTT.

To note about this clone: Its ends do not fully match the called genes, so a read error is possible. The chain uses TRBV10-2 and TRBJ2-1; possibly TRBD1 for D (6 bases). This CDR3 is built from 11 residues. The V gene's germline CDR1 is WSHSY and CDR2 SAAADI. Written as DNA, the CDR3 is TGCGCCAGCAGCTCAGGGGTGCCGCCTCTCTTC. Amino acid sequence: CASSSGVPPLF.

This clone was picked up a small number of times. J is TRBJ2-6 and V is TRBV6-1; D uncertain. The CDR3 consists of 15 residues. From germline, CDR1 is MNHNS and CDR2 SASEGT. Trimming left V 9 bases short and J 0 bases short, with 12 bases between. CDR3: CASGWYSSGANVLTF. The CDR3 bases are TGTGCCAGTGGTTGGTATAGCTCTGGGGCCAACGTCCTGACTTTC.

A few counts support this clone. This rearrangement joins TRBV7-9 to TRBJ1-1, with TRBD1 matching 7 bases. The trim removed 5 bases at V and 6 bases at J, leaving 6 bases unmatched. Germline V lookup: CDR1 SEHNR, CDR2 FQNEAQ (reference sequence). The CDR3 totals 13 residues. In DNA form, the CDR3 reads TGTGCCAGCAGCCTGACAGGGTATCCTGAAGCTTTCTTT. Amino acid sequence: CASSLTGYPEAFF.

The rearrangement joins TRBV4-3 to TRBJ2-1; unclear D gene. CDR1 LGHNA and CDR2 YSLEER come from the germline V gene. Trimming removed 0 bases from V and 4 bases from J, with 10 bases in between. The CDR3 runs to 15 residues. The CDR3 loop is CASSQDNGNYNEQFF. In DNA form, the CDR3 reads TGCGCCAGCAGCCAAGACAACGGCAATTACAATGAGCAGTTCTTC.

This chain's CDR3 is CASSLGLSSGNTIYF. The CDR3, as DNA: TGTGCCAGCAGTCTGGGACTCAGCTCTGGAAACACCATATATTTT. The chain carries TRBV28 and TRBJ1-3; maybe TRBD1 (5 bases). The CDR3 spans 15 residues. CDR1 is MDHEN and CDR2 is SYDVKM in the germline V gene. Trimming took 5 bases from V and 0 from J, leaving 11 bases between them.

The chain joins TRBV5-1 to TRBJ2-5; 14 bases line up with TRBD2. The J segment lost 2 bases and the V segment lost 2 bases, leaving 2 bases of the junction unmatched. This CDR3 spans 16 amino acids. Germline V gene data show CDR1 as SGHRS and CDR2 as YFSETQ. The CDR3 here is CASSLGTSGRQETQYF. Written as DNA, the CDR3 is TGCGCCAGCAGCTTAGGGACTAGCGGGAGACAAGAGACCCAGTACTTC.

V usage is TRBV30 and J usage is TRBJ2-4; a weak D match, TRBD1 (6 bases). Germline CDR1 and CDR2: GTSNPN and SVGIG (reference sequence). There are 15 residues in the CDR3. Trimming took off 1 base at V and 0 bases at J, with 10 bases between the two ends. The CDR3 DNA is TGTGCCTGGAGTGACACAGGGCTAGCCAAAAACATTCAGTACTTC. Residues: CAWSDTGLAKNIQYF. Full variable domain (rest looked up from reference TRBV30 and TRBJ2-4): SQTIHQWPATLVQPVGSPLSLECTVEGTSNPNLYWYRQAAGRGLQLLFYSVGIGQISSEVPQNLSASRPQDRQFILSSKKLLLSDSGFYLCAWSDTGLAKNIQYFGAGTRLSVL.

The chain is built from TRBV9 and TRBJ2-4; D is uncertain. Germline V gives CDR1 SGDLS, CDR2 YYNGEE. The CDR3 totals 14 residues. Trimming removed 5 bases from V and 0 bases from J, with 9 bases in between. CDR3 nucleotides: TGTGCCAGCAGTGCCTCCCTAGCCAAAAACATTCAGTACTTC. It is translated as CASSASLAKNIQYF.

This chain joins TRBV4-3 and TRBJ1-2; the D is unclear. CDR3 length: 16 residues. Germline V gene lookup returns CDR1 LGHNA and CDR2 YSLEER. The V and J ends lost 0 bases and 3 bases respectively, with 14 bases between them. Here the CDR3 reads CASSQDYPGGYYGYTF. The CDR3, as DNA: TGCGCCAGCAGCCAAGATTATCCAGGTGGTTACTATGGCTACACCTTC.

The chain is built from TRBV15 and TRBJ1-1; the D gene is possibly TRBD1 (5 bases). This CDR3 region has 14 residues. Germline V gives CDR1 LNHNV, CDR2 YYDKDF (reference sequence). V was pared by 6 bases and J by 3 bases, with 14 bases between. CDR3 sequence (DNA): TGTGCCACCAGGACTAATTGGGGGGACACTGAAGCTTTCTTT. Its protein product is CATRTNWGDTEAFF.

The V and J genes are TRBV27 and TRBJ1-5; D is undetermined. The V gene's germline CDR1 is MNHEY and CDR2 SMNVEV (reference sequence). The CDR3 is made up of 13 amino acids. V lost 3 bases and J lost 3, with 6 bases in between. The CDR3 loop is CASSLEHNQPQHF. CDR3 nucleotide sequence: TGTGCCAGCAGTTTGGAACACAATCAGCCCCAGCATTTT.

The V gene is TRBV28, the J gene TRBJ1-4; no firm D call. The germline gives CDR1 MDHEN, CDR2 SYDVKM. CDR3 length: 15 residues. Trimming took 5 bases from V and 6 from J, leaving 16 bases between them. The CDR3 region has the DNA TGTGCCAGCAGTCCCCCGGAGGGCGCCTATGAAAAACTGTTTTTT. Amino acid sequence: CASSPPEGAYEKLFF.

The CDR3 DNA follows: TGCAGCGTTGTTGAGGGAACTAGCACAGATACGCAGTATTTT. Translation: CSVVEGTSTDTQYF. V is TRBV29-1 and J is TRBJ2-3; tentative D call: TRBD2 (5 bases). The CDR3 is 14 amino acids. The germline CDR1 and CDR2 sequences are SQVTM and ANQGSEA. Trimming took 4 bases from V and 0 from J, leaving 11 bases between them.

CDR3 residues: CASSPWAGEALEQYF. The CDR3 DNA follows: TGTGCCAGCAGCCCATGGGCAGGGGAGGCCCTCGAGCAGTACTTC. The V gene is TRBV4-2, the J gene TRBJ2-7, with D tentatively TRBD1 or TRBD2 (6 bases each). The CDR3 spans 15 residues. CDR1 and CDR2 from the germline V gene are LGHNA and YNFKEQ. Between the trimmed V and J ends, which lost 4 bases and 6 bases, there was a span of 19 bases.

In nucleotides, the CDR3 is TGTGCCAGCAGTTTATGGAACCTCGGGGGCGGGCTGAGCTCCTACAATGAGCAGTTCTTC. It translates to CASSLWNLGGGLSSYNEQFF. J is TRBJ2-1 and V is TRBV27; D is tentatively TRBD1 or TRBD2 (6 bases each). The V gene's germline CDR1 is MNHEY and CDR2 SMNVEV (reference sequence). Trimming removed 1 base at V and 0 bases at J, with 22 bases between. This CDR3 comprises 20 residues.

The CDR3 spells CASSSPTGNEQFF. DNA for the CDR3: TGTGCCAGCAGCTCCCCTACAGGCAATGAGCAGTTCTTC. The J gene is TRBJ2-1, the V gene TRBV11-3, with a possible D match to TRBD1 (5 bases). Between the trimmed V and J ends, which lost 4 bases and 6 bases, there was a span of 10 bases. In germline, CDR1 is SGHNT, CDR2 YENEEA. CDR3 length: 13 residues.

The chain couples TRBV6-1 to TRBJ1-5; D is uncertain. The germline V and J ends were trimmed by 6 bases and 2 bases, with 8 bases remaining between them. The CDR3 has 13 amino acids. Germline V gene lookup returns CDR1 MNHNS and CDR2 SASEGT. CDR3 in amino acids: CASSSVGNQPQHF. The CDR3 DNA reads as TGTGCCAGCAGCTCGGTGGGCAATCAGCCCCAGCATTTT.